The next 2 T cell receptor beta chains were all read from a single sample in a study of blood T cell repertoires in COVID-19. Profiling relied on immunoSEQ multiplex PCR, and the TCRdb table lists in-frame clones only, not all of them. The data show 120,000 or so clones, 70% to 80% seen once. The specimen sequenced was peripheral blood. These receptors came from a man aged 50 or older with acute or convalescent COVID-19.

This clone was seen once. The V and J genes are TRBV4-2 and TRBJ2-5; D is possibly TRBD2 (7 bases). This CDR3 spans 18 amino acids. V was trimmed by 0 bases and J by 5 bases, leaving 22 bases between them. The V gene's germline CDR1 is LGHNA and CDR2 YNFKEQ. CDR3 in amino acids: CASSQDALSSRGGETQYF. The CDR3 DNA reads TGTGCCAGCAGCCAAGATGCCTTATCTTCTAGGGGGGGGGAGACCCAGTACTTC.

This clone has only one observation. The chain recombines TRBV2 with TRBJ2-1, with 8 bases identical to TRBD2. CDR1 is SNHLY, CDR2 FYNNEI, per germline. Trimming at V came to 6 bases and at J to 2 bases, leaving 6 bases not matched to a gene. The CDR3 contains 15 residues. The CDR3, as DNA: TGTGCCAGCAGGGCAGCCGGGGGGGCCTACAATGAGCAGTTCTTC. Translated, it gives CASRAAGGAYNEQFF.